This T cell receptor beta chain was observed in a study of a mutant IDH1 vaccine in newly diagnosed glioma. Overall study: Vaccination started 4-6 weeks after radiotherapy alone, or with temozolomide cycles. Week 35 brought visit V12, which was followed by visit V13 at week 47. The study's findings and limits: Pseudoprogression appeared independent of alterations in top peripheral clonotypes. Of the patients, less than 95% had vaccine-induced immune responses.

Between the trimmed V and J ends, which lost 1 base and 6 bases, there was a span of 18 bases. CDR1 SGHRS and CDR2 YFSETQ come from the germline V gene. CDR3 length: 16 residues. About this clone: Its antigen is as yet unknown.

Clones were sequenced by immunoSEQ multiplex PCR, and TCRdb holds only the in-frame ones, with some missing. The sample holds approximately 44,000 clones, 76% seen once. Stated time point: week 35, safety follow-up. Each dose of the vaccine consisted of 300 ug of mutant IDH1 20-mer peptide, with topical imiquimod. The V call is TRBV5-1, the J call TRBJ2-3; D is undetermined. The sequences come from PBMCs, collected from a glioma patient whose treatment included an IDH1 peptide vaccine. The origin of this receptor is a man aged 35 to 55 with glioma. The CDR3 region has the DNA TGCGCCAGCAGCTTGAGTGCCCAAACTTCAGGTGATACGCAGTATTTT. This codes for CASSLSAQTSGDTQYF.